This TCR beta chain was documented in a study of regulatory T cells in long-lasting Graves disease. Study details: The antithyroid drugs taken by newly diagnosed Graves' patients had been used for under 3 months. Study findings and constraints: Investigators studied peripheral blood only, not thyroid tissue.

A word on this clonotype: The antigen is undetermined.

This CDR3 spans 17 amino acids. The V gene end was trimmed by 3 bases and the J gene end by 0 bases; junction bases not matched to a gene: 14. From germline, CDR1 is DFQATT and CDR2 SNEGSKA (reference sequence). Time point reported: newly diagnosed GD, antithyroid drugs for less than 3 months. Following extraction of RNA from PBMCs, that RNA was used to make the TCR library. Assembly of TCR beta libraries relied on iRepertoire HTBI primers together with Arm-PCR of CDR3 regions. TCRdb itself ran the multiplex PCR reads through MiXCR, one entry per CDR3 protein. The sample has roughly 610,000 distinct CDR3 sequences, roughly 15% seen once. This same sample was also taken into another study, of T cells in Graves' hyperthyroidism and ophthalmopathy. That paper adds: Expanded thyroid clonotypes (above 0.001) were mostly also found in blood.

This TCR derives from a man aged 18 to 30 with Graves disease. The sequencing here drew on peripheral blood mononuclear cells (PBMCs), taken at new diagnosis, from a patient treated with antithyroid drugs. This chain joins TRBV20-1 and TRBJ2-7, with 7 nucleotides matching TRBD2. The CDR3 reads CSASQTGRTGTSYEQYF. CDR3 nucleotides: TGCAGTGCTAGCCAAACCGGGAGGACGGGTACCTCCTACGAGCAGTACTTC.